A single sample gave rise to the 12 T cell receptor beta chains below, sequenced in a study of blood T cell repertoires in COVID-19. Here immunoSEQ multiplex PCR was the method, and the copy in TCRdb shows in-frame clones only, minus some. The repertoire holds over 50,000 clones, with 65% to 80% as singletons. The sample consisted of peripheral blood. These receptors originate from a human donor with active or convalescent COVID-19. The donor label of this sample is uncertain.

This clone was seen only once. The chain links TRBV7-2 to TRBJ2-7; 7 bases align to TRBD1. Germline-derived CDR1 and CDR2 are SGHTA and FQGNSA. This CDR3 has 14 amino acids. With V trimmed by 5 bases and J by 4 bases, 8 bases remained unmatched. The CDR3 region has the DNA TGTGCCAGCAGCCCCGGGACAGCAGCTTACGAGCAGTACTTC. The encoded protein is CASSPGTAAYEQYF.

Of note for this clone: Since a far larger clone is one base different, this is likely a read error. The chain uses TRBV5-6 and TRBJ1-3, with 9 bases matching TRBD1. From germline, CDR1 is SGHDT and CDR2 YYEEEE. This CDR3 contains 15 residues. J was trimmed by 3 bases and V by 3 bases; bases with no gene match: 4. Here the CDR3 DNA reads TGTGCCAGCAGCTGGGGACAGGGAGATGGAAACACCATATATTTT. Translation: CASSWGQGDGNTIYF.

The rearrangement joins TRBV12-3 or TRBV12-4 to TRBJ1-2, with D possibly matching TRBD1 (6 bases). V was pared by 3 bases and J by 6 bases, with 8 bases between. The CDR3 contains 12 residues. The CDR3 bases are TGTGCCAGCAGTTTGCAGGGGAATGGCTACACCTTC. It specifies CASSLQGNGYTF.

The chain is built from TRBV7-2 and TRBJ2-7; the match to TRBD2 covers 7 bases. CDR3 length equals 15 residues. CDR1 SGHTA and CDR2 FQGNSA come from the germline V gene. After removal of 3 bases from V and 2 bases from J, the junction contained 7 bases not matched to a gene. This CDR3 is CASSFSTGTTYEQYF. CDR3 bases: TGTGCCAGCAGCTTCTCCACCGGGACTACCTACGAGCAGTACTTC.

The chain joins TRBV19 to TRBJ2-5, with D perhaps matching TRBD1 (6 bases). The ends were cut back, 0 bases at V and 5 bases at J, with 10 bases in the middle. The CDR3 consists of 14 residues. Looked up from germline, CDR1 is LNHDA and CDR2 is SQIVND (reference sequence). The CDR3 nucleotides read TGTGCCAGTAGTATAGAAGGCAGGGGTGAGACCCAGTACTTC. Protein: CASSIEGRGETQYF.

This chain links TRBV28 with TRBJ1-2; 8 positions match TRBD1. The trim removed 6 bases at V and 4 bases at J, leaving 7 bases unmatched. CDR1 is MDHEN and CDR2 is SYDVKM in the germline V gene. This CDR3 spans 14 amino acids. CDR3 DNA sequence: TGTGCCAGCAGACGGACAGGGTTAGGCTATGGCTACACCTTC. Translating it yields CASRRTGLGYGYTF.

This clone has a single count. The rearrangement joins TRBV27 to TRBJ2-3; possibly TRBD1 for D (6 bases). V lost 5 bases, J lost 9 bases, and 12 bases lay in between. The CDR3 totals 12 residues. The germline V gene has CDR1 MNHEY and CDR2 SMNVEV (reference sequence). In nucleotides, the CDR3 is TGTGCCAGCAGTCCCCCCCAGGGGACGCAGTATTTT. This gives the protein CASSPPQGTQYF.

V gene TRBV5-1 combines with J gene TRBJ2-1; 12 bases agree with TRBD2. The J segment lost 9 bases and the V segment lost 4 bases, leaving 8 bases of the junction unmatched. Germline CDR1 and CDR2: SGHRS and YFSETQ. The CDR3 has 15 residues. The CDR3 sequence is CASSPASGRVGEQFF. CDR3 coding DNA: TGCGCCAGCAGCCCCGCTAGCGGGAGGGTAGGTGAGCAGTTCTTC.

This sequence joins TRBV3-1 (or the pseudogene TRBV3-2) and TRBJ1-1, with 7 bases aligning to TRBD1. This CDR3 is built from 12 residues. Trimming at V came to 7 bases and at J to 6 bases, leaving 5 bases not matched to a gene. Germline V lookup: CDR1 LGHDT, CDR2 YNNKEL (reference sequence). Here the CDR3 DNA reads TGTGCCAGCAACATGGGGACAGCTGAAGCTTTCTTT. The encoded protein is CASNMGTAEAFF.

The V and J genes are TRBV29-1 and TRBJ2-1; tentative D call: TRBD1 (6 bases). Germline CDR1 reads SQVTM; CDR2 reads ANQGSEA. CDR3 length equals 14 residues. V shed 7 bases and J shed 8 bases, with 21 bases lying between them. The CDR3 coding sequence is TGCAGCGCCACCCGCTCCACATCAGGGGATGAGCAGTTCTTC. Amino acids: CSATRSTSGDEQFF.

This clone was detected only a few times. The chain joins TRBV21-1 to TRBJ1-2; the table assigns TRBD1, which was not confirmed against the DNA. TRBV21-1 is marked as a pseudogene. The CDR3 has 15 residues. CDR3 DNA sequence: TGTGCCAGCAGCAAAACCGAGGACAGACCGAATGGCTACACCTTC. It codes for CASSKTEDRPNGYTF.

The rearrangement links TRBV29-1 to TRBJ2-3; D may be TRBD2 (6 bases). There are 16 residues in the CDR3. V shed 5 bases and J shed 8 bases, with 26 bases lying between them. Germline V gene sequence: CDR1 SQVTM, CDR2 ANQGSEA. As DNA, the CDR3 is TGCAGCGTTACCAACCCGGGCCGCGGGGTTCTGGGTACGCAGTATTTT. This codes for CSVTNPGRGVLGTQYF.